Listed below are T cell receptor beta chains from one sample, sequenced in a study of shared clonotypes between healthy human individuals. Using immunoSEQ multiplex PCR, the repertoire was profiled, and TCRdb retains in-frame clones only, with some absent. Here the sample spans more than 2 million clones, 85% to 95% being singletons. The sample consisted of naive CD8+ T cells from PBMCs. These receptors originate from a man younger than 30 in good health. Some clones in this sample may be carry-over from other donors' samples. Each CDR3 is given with its conserved first and last residue. Fields, in order: V gene, J gene, D gene, clone size, CDR3 DNA, CDR3 protein. D genes are given only for firm matches. Only some rows state a clone size, as once, few, many or a class for expanded clones.

>TRBV5-4|TRBJ1-2|TRBD1|NA
TGTGCCAGCAGCCAGTACAGGGGGCATGGCTACACCTTC
CASSQYRGHGYTF
>TRBV14|TRBJ1-1|NA|few
TGTGCCAGCAGCCAAGAGAACACTGAAGCTTTCTTT
CASSQENTEAFF
>TRBV4-1|TRBJ2-1|NA|NA
TGCGCCAGCAGCCAAGAGGGGGCTGGACTACTCAATGAGCAGTTCTTC
CASSQEGAGLLNEQFF
>TRBV18|TRBJ1-2|NA|NA
TGTGCCAGCTCACCCGGGACCATGAACGGACCAAATCTTAACTATGGCTACACCTTC
CASSPGTMNGPNLNYGYTF
>TRBV30|TRBJ2-2|TRBD2|NA
TGTGCCTGGAGCAGCCGGAGCGGGACTGCCAGGGAGCTGTTTTTT
CAWSSRSGTARELFF
>TRBV9|TRBJ2-3|TRBD1|NA
TGTGCCAGCAGCTTCCGACAGGGGCGAGGGGATACGCAGTATTTT
CASSFRQGRGDTQYF
>TRBV5-4|TRBJ1-1|NA|NA
TGTGCCAGCAGCTTGGCCCGGGACACGAACACTGAAGCTTTCTTT
CASSLARDTNTEAFF
>TRBV4-2|TRBJ2-7|TRBD2|once
TGTGCCAGCAGTCTCGTAGCTTGGACTAGTAACGAGCAGTACTTC
CASSLVAWTSNEQYF
>TRBV5-1|TRBJ2-1|NA|NA
TGCGCCAGCAGCTTGGCCTGGACTGAGTTCTACAATGAGCAGTTCTTC
CASSLAWTEFYNEQFF
>TRBV6-1|TRBJ1-5|NA|once
TGTGCCAGCGTTTGGACAGTTAGCAATCAGCCCCAGCATTTT
CASVWTVSNQPQHF
>TRBV6-5|TRBJ2-1|NA|NA
TGTGCCAGCAGTGACGGACAGTACAATGAGCAGTTCTTC
CASSDGQYNEQFF
>TRBV30|TRBJ2-7|TRBD1|NA
TGTGCCTGGAGTCCGGGACAGGGCTACGAGCAGTACTTC
CAWSPGQGYEQYF
>TRBV27|TRBJ2-1|NA|NA
TGTGCCAGCAGCCTGACAGGTTCTGATGGTGGTGAGCAGTTCTTC
CASSLTGSDGGEQFF
>TRBV28|TRBJ2-7|TRBD1|once
TGTGCCAGCAGTTCCGGGACAGGGGGCGCAGACTACGAGCAGTACTTC
CASSSGTGGADYEQYF
>TRBV5-8|TRBJ2-3|NA|NA
TGTGCCAGCAGCTTGGAACGTCTGCAGTATTTT
CASSLERLQYF
>TRBV29-1|TRBJ2-2|NA|few
TGCAGCGTTCTCGACAGGGAGGACACCGGGGAGCTGTTTTTT
CSVLDREDTGELFF
>TRBV9|TRBJ2-3|TRBD1|NA
TGTGCCAGCAGCCCCTGGGACAGACCCACAGATACGCAGTATTTT
CASSPWDRPTDTQYF
>TRBV2|TRBJ2-3|TRBD2|NA
TGTGCCAGCAGTGGTTTAGCGGGAGCCGCAGATACGCAGTATTTT
CASSGLAGAADTQYF
>TRBV7-8|TRBJ1-2|NA|NA
TGTGCCAGCAGCCCGATGAAAGGGGATGGGTATGGCTACACCTTC
CASSPMKGDGYGYTF
>TRBV28|TRBJ2-1|NA|NA
TGTGCCAGCAGTTTATTTTCCGGGAGCGATGAGCAGTTCTTC
CASSLFSGSDEQFF
>TRBV7-9|TRBJ1-1|NA|NA
TGTGCCAGCATGGATGGGAGTCGGAGGACTGAAGCTTTCTTT
CASMDGSRRTEAFF
>TRBV6-5|TRBJ2-5|NA|NA
TGTGCCAGCAGGGACCTGTGGGGACAAGAGACCCAGTACTTC
CASRDLWGQETQYF
>TRBV27|TRBJ2-7|NA|NA
TGTGCCAGCAGTTTATATGCAAGATCCTACGAGCAGTACTTC
CASSLYARSYEQYF
>TRBV5-1|TRBJ2-7|NA|NA
TGCGCCAGCAGCCCAGGGACGGGCTCCTACGAGCAGTACTTC
CASSPGTGSYEQYF
>TRBV15|TRBJ2-2|TRBD2|NA
TGTGCCACCAGCATACTCCCGGGGGGGGACACCGGGGAGCTGTTTTTT
CATSILPGGDTGELFF
>TRBV27|TRBJ2-7|NA|NA
TGTGCCAGCAGTTTAATCAGTTCCTACGAGCAGTACTTC
CASSLISSYEQYF
>TRBV6-1|TRBJ2-1|TRBD2|NA
TGTGCCAGCAGTGAAGCCTTGAAAACTAGCGGGAGCTCCTACAATGAGCAGTTCTTC
CASSEALKTSGSSYNEQFF
>TRBV28|TRBJ1-3|NA|NA
TGTGCCAGCAGTTGGCCGGGACACAAGAGCTCTGGAAACACCATATATTTT
CASSWPGHKSSGNTIYF
>TRBV11-2|TRBJ2-2|TRBD1|once
TGTGCCAGCAGCGAAACACCCTCCAGGGGGCATACCGGGGAGCTGTTTTTT
CASSETPSRGHTGELFF
>TRBV19|TRBJ1-4|NA|NA
TGTGCCAGCCCCAACCAGGGGCTTAATGAAAAACTGTTTTTT
CASPNQGLNEKLFF
>TRBV27|TRBJ2-1|TRBD2|NA
TGTGCCAGCAGTTTATGGAGCGGGAGAGACAATGAGCAGTTCTTC
CASSLWSGRDNEQFF
>TRBV9|TRBJ2-7|TRBD2|once
TGTGCCAGCAGCGTGAAGGCTAGCGGGAGGGTAACTGGCGAGCAGTACTTC
CASSVKASGRVTGEQYF
>TRBV28|TRBJ1-1|NA|NA
TGTGCCAGCAGATCGACTGAGGTGAACACTGAAGCTTTCTTT
CASRSTEVNTEAFF
>TRBV5-1|TRBJ1-3|TRBD1|NA
TGCGCCAGCAGCGCACACCCCGGGACAGGGGAGTCTGGAAACACCATATATTTT
CASSAHPGTGESGNTIYF
>TRBV7-9|TRBJ1-2|NA|NA
TGTGCCAGCAGCCGAACGGATAACTATGGCTACACCTTC
CASSRTDNYGYTF
>TRBV4-3|TRBJ1-2|NA|NA
TGCGCCAGCAGCCCCCCCCGGGGGGGATTGTATGGCTACACCTTC
CASSPPRGGLYGYTF
>TRBV7-8|TRBJ2-5|TRBD2|NA
TGTGCCAGCAGCTTAGTCCTTGGACTAGCTCAAGAGACCCAGTACTTC
CASSLVLGLAQETQYF
>TRBV10-3|TRBJ2-7|NA|once
TGTGCCTCTGGGCGAGCCTACGAGCAGTACTTC
CASGRAYEQYF
>TRBV7-9|TRBJ2-1|TRBD2|NA
TGTGCCAGCAGCTCCACTAGCGGGAGGGCGCTGTCCTACAATGAGCAGTTCTTC
CASSSTSGRALSYNEQFF
>TRBV13|TRBJ2-7|NA|NA
TGTGCCAGCTCACGTCGCTACGAGCAGTACTTC
CASSRRYEQYF
>TRBV30|TRBJ2-1|NA|NA
TGTGCCTGGAGTGCGGGACACTCCCTTGGCGATGAGCAGTTCTTC
CAWSAGHSLGDEQFF
>TRBV28|TRBJ1-4|NA|NA
TGTGCCAGCAGGTCACAGGGTGCTAATGAAAAACTGTTTTTT
CASRSQGANEKLFF
>TRBV27|TRBJ2-7|NA|NA
TGTGCCAGCAGTTTATCCCCAGGAGCGGGCACCTACGAGCAGTACTTC
CASSLSPGAGTYEQYF
>TRBV29-1|TRBJ2-5|TRBD1|NA
TGCAGCGTTGGTTGGGGGACAGGGGCATTACGACAAGAGACCCAGTACTTC
CSVGWGTGALRQETQYF
>TRBV19|TRBJ2-7|NA|NA
TGTGCCAGTAGTATTGTACGGGGTATCTACGAGCAGTACTTC
CASSIVRGIYEQYF
>TRBV19|TRBJ1-2|NA|NA
TGTGCCAGTAGTATCGAGGACAGCTCCTATGGCTACACCTTC
CASSIEDSSYGYTF
>TRBV9|TRBJ1-5|NA|NA
TGTGCCAGCAGCGTAGGGGGGGCGACAACGCAGCCCCAGCATTTT
CASSVGGATTQPQHF
>TRBV28|TRBJ2-3|TRBD2|NA
TGTGCCAGCAGTTTAGCGGGAGAAAGCACGATCACGCAGTATTTT
CASSLAGESTITQYF
>TRBV28|TRBJ2-7|TRBD1|once
TGTGCCAGCAGACCCGGGACAGGGATTTCTGAGCAGTACTTC
CASRPGTGISEQYF
>TRBV10-3|TRBJ2-5|NA|NA
TGTGCCATCAGTGAGTCCTCGAAAACCGAAGTCCAAGAGACCCAGTACTTC
CAISESSKTEVQETQYF
>TRBV5-8|TRBJ2-7|NA|NA
TGTGCCAGCAGCTTGGCAGACTTTTACTCCTACGAGCAGTACTTC
CASSLADFYSYEQYF
>TRBV7-9|TRBJ2-7|TRBD1|NA
TGTGCCAGCAATCAGGGGGCTACCTACGAGCAGTACTTC
CASNQGATYEQYF
>TRBV7-8|TRBJ1-5|NA|NA
TGTGCCAGCAGCTTAGATAGGGGGGCTCCCAATCAGCCCCAGCATTTT
CASSLDRGAPNQPQHF